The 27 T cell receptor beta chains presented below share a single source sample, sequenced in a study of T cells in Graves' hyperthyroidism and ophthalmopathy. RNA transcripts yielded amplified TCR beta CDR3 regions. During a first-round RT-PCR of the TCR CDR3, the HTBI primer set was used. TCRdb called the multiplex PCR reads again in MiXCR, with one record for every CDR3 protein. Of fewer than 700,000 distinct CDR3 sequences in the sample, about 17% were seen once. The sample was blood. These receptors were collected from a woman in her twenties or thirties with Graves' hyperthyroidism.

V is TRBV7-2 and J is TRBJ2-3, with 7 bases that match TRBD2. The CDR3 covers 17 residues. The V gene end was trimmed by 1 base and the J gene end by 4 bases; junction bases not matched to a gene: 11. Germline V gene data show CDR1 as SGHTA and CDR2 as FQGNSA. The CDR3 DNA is TGTGCCAGCAGCTTAGATCCTGCGGGAGTTGGGTCAGATACGCAGTATTTT. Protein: CASSLDPAGVGSDTQYF.

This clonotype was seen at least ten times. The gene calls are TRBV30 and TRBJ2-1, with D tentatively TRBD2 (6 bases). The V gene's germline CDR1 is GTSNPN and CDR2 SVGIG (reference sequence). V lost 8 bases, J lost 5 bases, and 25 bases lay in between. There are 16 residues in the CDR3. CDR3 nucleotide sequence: TGTGCCGGCTCCGGGGGAGTACTAGGTCTCAACAATGAGCAGTTCTTC. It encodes CAGSGGVLGLNNEQFF.

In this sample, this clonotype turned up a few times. This chain's CDR3 is CSARDSGRSGGVYEQYF. The DNA of the CDR3 is TGCAGTGCGAGGGACAGTGGGCGAAGTGGTGGGGTTTACGAGCAGTACTTC. The rearrangement joins TRBV20-1 to TRBJ2-7, with 7 bases aligning to TRBD1. Germline lookup yields CDR1 DFQATT and CDR2 SNEGSKA (reference sequence). V gave up 6 bases and J gave up 4 bases; unmatched junction bases: 21. The CDR3 runs 17 residues.

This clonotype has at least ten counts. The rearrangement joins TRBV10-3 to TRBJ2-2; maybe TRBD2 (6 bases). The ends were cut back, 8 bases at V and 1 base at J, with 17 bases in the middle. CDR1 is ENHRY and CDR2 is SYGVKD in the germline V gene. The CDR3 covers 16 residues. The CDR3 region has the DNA TGTGCCATCTCGCCCGGCGGGATTCGGAACACCGGGGAGCTGTTTTTT. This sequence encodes CAISPGGIRNTGELFF.

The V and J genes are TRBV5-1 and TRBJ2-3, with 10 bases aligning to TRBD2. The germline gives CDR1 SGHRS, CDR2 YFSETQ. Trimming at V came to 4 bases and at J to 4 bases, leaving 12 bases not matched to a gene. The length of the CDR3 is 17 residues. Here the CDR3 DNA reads TGCGCCAGCAGCACCGTATCTAGCGGGAGTCTCTCAGATACGCAGTATTTT. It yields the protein CASSTVSSGSLSDTQYF.

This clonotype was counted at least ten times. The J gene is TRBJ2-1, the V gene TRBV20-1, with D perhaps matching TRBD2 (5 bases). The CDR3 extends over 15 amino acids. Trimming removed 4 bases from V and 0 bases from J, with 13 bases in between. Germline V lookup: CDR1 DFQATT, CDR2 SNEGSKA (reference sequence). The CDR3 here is CSAMRVLPSYNEQFF. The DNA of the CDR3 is TGCAGTGCTATGAGGGTCCTGCCCTCCTACAATGAGCAGTTCTTC.

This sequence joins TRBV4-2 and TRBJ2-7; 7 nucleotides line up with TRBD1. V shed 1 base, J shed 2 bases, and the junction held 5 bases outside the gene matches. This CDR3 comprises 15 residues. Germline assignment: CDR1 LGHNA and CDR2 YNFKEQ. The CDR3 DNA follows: TGTGCCAGCAGCCAAGTGGTGACAGGGACCTACGAGCAGTACTTC. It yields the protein CASSQVVTGTYEQYF.

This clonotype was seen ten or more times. CDR3 sequence: CASSLGAAQYF. The CDR3 bases are TGTGCCAGCAGTTTAGGCGCAGCCCAGTACTTC. This rearrangement joins TRBV27 to TRBJ2-5; unclear D gene. The germline gives CDR1 MNHEY, CDR2 SMNVEV (reference sequence). This CDR3 has 11 amino acids. V was pared by 2 bases and J by 9 bases, with 7 bases between.

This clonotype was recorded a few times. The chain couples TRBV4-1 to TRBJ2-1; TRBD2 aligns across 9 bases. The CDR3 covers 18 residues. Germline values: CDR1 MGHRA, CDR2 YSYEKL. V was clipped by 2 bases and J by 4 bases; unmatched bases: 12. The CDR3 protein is CASSQTGGAGGIYNEQFF. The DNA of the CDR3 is TGCGCCAGCAGCCAAACCGGTGGAGCGGGGGGAATTTACAATGAGCAGTTCTTC.

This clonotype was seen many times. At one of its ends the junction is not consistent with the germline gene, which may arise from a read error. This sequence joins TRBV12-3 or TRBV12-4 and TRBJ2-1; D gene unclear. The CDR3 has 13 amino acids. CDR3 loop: CASSLALYNEQFF. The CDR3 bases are TGTGCCAGCAGCTTAGCTCTTTACAATGAGCAGTTCTTC.

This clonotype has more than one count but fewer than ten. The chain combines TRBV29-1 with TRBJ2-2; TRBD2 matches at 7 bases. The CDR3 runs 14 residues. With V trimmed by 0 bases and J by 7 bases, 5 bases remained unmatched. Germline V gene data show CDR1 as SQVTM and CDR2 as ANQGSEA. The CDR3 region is CSVEERGNDGELFF. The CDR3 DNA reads TGCAGCGTTGAAGAGCGGGGGAATGACGGGGAGCTGTTTTTT.

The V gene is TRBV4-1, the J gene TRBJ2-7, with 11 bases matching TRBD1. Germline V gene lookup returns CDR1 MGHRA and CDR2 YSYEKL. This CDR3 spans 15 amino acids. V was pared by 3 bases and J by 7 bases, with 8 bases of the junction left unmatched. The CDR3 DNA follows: TGCGCCAGCAGCCACCGCGCCGGGACAGGGGGGGAGCAGTACTTC. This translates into CASSHRAGTGGEQYF.

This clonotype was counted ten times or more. Written as DNA, the CDR3 is TGCGCCAGCAGCTTGGGTCGGGACGTCGAGCAGTTCTTC. This codes for CASSLGRDVEQFF. The chain is built from TRBV5-1 and TRBJ2-1, with D perhaps TRBD1 or TRBD2 (5 bases each). Between the trimmed V and J ends, which lost 0 bases and 10 bases, there was a span of 11 bases. This CDR3 is built from 13 residues. Germline CDR1 SGHRS, CDR2 YFSETQ. Together with reference TRBV5-1 and TRBJ2-1, the CDR3 gives the full variable domain: KAGVTQTPRYLIKTRGQQVTLSCSPISGHRSVSWYQQTPGQGLQFLFEYFSETQRNKGNFPGRFSGRQFSNSRSEMNVSTLELGDSALYLCASSLGRDVEQFFGPGTRLTVL.

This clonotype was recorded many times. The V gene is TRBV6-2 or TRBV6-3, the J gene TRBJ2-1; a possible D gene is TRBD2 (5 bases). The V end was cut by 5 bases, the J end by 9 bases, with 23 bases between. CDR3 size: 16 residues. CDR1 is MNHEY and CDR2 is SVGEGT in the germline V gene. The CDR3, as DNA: TGTGCCAGCAGTCCCGGTTTGGGGAGAGTATGGACTGAGCAGTTCTTC. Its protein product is CASSPGLGRVWTEQFF.

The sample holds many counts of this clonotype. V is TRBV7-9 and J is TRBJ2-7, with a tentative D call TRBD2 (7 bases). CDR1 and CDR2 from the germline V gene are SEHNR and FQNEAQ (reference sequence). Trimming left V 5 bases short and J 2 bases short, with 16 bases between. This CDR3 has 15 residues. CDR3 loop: CASSRKGEGAYEQYF. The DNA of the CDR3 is TGTGCCAGCAGCCGCAAGGGGGAGGGGGCCTACGAGCAGTACTTC.

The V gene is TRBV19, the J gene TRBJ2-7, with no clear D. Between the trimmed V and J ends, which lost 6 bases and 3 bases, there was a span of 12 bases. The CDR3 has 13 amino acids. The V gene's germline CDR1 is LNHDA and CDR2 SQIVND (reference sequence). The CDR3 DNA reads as TGTGCCAGTAGCTCCGCGCCGGGCTACGAGCAGTACTTC. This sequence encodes CASSSAPGYEQYF.

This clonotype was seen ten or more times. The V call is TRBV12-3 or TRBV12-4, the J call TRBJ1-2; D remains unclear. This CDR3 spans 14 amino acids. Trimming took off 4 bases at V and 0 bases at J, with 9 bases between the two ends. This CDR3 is CASSWRVANYGYTF. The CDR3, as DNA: TGTGCCAGCAGTTGGAGGGTTGCTAACTATGGCTACACCTTC.

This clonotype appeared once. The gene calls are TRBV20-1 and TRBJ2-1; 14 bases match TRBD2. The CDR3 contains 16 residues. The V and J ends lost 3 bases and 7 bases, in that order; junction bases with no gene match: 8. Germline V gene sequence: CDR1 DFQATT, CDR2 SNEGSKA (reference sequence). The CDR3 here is CSASLTSGRAGNEQFF. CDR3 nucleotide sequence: TGCAGTGCTAGCTTGACTAGCGGGAGGGCCGGAAATGAGCAGTTCTTC.

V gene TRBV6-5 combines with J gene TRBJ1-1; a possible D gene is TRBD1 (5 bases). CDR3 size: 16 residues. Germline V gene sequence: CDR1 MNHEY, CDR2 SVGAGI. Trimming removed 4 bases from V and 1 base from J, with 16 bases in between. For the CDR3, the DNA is TGTGCCAGCAGTTTGGGTTCCCGGGGACGGAACACTGAAGCTTTCTTT. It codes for CASSLGSRGRNTEAFF.

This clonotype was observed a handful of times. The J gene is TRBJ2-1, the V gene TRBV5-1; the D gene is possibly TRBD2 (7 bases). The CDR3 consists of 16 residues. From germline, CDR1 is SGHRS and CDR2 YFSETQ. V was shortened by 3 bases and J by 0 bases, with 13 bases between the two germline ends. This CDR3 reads CASSWEGVGSYNEQFF. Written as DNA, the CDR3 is TGCGCCAGCAGCTGGGAGGGGGTCGGCTCCTACAATGAGCAGTTCTTC.

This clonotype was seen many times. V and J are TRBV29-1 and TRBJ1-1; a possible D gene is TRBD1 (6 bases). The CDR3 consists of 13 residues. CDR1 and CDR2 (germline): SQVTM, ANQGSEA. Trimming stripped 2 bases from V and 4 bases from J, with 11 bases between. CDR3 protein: CSVERGGGTEAFF. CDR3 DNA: TGCAGCGTTGAAAGGGGAGGGGGCACTGAAGCTTTCTTT.

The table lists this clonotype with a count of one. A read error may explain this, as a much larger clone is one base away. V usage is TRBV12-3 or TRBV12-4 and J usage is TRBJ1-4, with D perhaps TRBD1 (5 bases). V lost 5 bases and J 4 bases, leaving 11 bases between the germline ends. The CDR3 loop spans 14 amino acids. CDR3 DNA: TGTGCCAGCAGTCAGGGCAGGTTTAATGAAAAACTGTTTTTT. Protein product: CASSQGRFNEKLFF.

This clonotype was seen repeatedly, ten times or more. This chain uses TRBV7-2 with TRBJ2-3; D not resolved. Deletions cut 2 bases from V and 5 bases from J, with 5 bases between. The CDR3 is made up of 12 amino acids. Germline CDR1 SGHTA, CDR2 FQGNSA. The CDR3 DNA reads TGTGCCAGCAGCTTATATGGAGATACGCAGTATTTT. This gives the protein CASSLYGDTQYF.

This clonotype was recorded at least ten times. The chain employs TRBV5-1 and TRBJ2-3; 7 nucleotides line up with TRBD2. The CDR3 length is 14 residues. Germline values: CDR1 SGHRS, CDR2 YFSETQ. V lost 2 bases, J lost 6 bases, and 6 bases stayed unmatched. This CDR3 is CASSFREVGDTQYF. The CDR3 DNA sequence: TGCGCCAGCAGCTTCCGGGAGGTGGGGGATACGCAGTATTTT. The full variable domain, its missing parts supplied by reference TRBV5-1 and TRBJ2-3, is KAGVTQTPRYLIKTRGQQVTLSCSPISGHRSVSWYQQTPGQGLQFLFEYFSETQRNKGNFPGRFSGRQFSNSRSEMNVSTLELGDSALYLCASSFREVGDTQYFGPGTRLTVL.

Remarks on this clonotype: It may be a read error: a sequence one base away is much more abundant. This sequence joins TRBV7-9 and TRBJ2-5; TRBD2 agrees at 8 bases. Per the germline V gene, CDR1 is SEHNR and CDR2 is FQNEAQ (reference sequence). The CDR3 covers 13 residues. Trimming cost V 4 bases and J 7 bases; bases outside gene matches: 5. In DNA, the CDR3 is TGTGCCAGCAGCTCGGGACTAGTGGTGACCCAGTACTTC. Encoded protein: CASSSGLVVTQYF. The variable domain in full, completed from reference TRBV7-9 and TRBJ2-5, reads DTGVSQNPRHKITKRGQNVTFRCDPISEHNRLYWYRQTLGQGPEFLTYFQNEAQLEKSRLLSDRFSAERPKGSFSTLEIQRTEQGDSAMYLCASSSGLVVTQYFGPGTRLLVL.

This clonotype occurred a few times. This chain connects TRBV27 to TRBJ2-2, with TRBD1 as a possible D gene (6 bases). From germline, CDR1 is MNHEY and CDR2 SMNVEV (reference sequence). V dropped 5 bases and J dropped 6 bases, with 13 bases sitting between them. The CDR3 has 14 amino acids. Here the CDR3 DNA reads TGTGCCAGCAGTATGGACAGTGGGGCCGGGGAGCTGTTTTTT. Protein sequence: CASSMDSGAGELFF.

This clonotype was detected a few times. CDR3 DNA sequence: TGTGCCTGGGTTAGGGACACCACTAGCACAGATACGCAGTATTTT. This gives the protein CAWVRDTTSTDTQYF. The rearrangement uses TRBV30 and TRBJ2-3; D may be TRBD1 (6 bases). Trimming pared 5 bases from V and 0 bases from J, leaving 15 bases between. The germline CDR1 and CDR2 sequences are GTSNPN and SVGIG (reference sequence). CDR3 length: 15 residues.